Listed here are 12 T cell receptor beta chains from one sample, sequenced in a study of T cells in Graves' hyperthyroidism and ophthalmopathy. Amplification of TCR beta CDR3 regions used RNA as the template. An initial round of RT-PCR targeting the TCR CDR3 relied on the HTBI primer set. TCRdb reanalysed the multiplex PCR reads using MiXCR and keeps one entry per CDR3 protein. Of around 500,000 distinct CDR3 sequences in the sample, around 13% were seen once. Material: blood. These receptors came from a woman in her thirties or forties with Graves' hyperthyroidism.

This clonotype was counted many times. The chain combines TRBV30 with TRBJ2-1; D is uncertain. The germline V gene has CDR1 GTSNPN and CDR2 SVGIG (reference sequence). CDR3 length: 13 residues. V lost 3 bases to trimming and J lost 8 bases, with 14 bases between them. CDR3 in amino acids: CAWSRFLVDEQFF. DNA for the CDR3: TGTGCCTGGAGCCGATTTCTCGTCGATGAGCAGTTCTTC.

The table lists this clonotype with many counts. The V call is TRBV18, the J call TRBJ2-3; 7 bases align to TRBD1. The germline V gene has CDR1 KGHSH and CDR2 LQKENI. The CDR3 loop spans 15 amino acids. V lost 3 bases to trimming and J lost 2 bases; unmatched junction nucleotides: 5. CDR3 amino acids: CASSPRQGSTDTQYF. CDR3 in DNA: TGTGCCAGCTCACCGCGACAGGGTTCCACAGATACGCAGTATTTT.

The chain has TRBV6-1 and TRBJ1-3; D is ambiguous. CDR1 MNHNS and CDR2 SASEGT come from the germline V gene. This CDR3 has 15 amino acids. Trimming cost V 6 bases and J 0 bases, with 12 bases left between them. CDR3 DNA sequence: TGTGCCAGCAGCCATACAGTGTTCTCTGGAAACACCATATATTTT. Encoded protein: CASSHTVFSGNTIYF.

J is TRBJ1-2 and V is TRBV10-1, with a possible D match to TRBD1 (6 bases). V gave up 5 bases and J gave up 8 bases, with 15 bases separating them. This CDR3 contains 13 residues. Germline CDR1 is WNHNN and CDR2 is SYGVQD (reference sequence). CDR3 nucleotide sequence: TGCGCCAGCAGTCTACACAGGGAGACAGGCTACACCTTC. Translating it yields CASSLHRETGYTF.

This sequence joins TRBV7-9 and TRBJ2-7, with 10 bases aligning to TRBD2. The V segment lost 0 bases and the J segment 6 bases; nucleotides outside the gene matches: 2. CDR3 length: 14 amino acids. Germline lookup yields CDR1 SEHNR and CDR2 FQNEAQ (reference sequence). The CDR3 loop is CASSLAASGGEQYF. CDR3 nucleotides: TGTGCCAGCAGCTTAGCGGCTAGCGGGGGCGAGCAGTACTTC.

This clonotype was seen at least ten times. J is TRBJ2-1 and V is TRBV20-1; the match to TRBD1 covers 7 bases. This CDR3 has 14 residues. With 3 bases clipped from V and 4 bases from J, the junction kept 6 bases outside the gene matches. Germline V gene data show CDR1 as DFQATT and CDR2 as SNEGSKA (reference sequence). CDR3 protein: CSARMDRRYNEQFF. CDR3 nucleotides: TGCAGTGCTAGGATGGACAGGCGTTACAATGAGCAGTTCTTC.

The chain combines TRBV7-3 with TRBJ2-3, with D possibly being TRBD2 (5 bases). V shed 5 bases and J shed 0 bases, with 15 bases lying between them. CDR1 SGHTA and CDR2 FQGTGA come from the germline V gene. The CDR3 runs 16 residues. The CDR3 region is CASSPDPGLSTDTQYF. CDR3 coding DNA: TGTGCCAGCAGCCCAGATCCGGGATTAAGCACAGATACGCAGTATTTT.

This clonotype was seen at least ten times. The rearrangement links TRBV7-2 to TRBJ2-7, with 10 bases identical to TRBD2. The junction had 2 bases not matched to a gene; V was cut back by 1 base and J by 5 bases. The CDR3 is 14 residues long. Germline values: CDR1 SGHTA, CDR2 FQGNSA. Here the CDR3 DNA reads TGTGCCAGCAGCTTAGGGGGGACTAGCGACGAGCAGTACTTC. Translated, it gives CASSLGGTSDEQYF. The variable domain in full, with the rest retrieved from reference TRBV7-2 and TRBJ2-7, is GAGVSQSPSNKVTEKGKDVELRCDPISGHTALYWYRQSLGQGLEFLIYFQGNSAPDKSGLPSDRFSAERTGGSVSTLTIQRTQQEDSAVYLCASSLGGTSDEQYFGPGTRLTVT.

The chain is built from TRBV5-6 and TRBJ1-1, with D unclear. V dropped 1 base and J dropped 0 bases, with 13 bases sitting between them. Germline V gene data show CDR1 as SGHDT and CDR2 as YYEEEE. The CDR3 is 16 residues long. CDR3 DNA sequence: TGTGCCAGCAGCTTGCCAGAATCTTTAATGAACACTGAAGCTTTCTTT. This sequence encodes CASSLPESLMNTEAFF. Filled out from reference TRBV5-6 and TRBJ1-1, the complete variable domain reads DAGVTQSPTHLIKTRGQQVTLRCSPKSGHDTVSWYQQALGQGPQFIFQYYEEEERQRGNFPDRFSGHQFPNYSSELNVNALLLGDSALYLCASSLPESLMNTEAFFGQGTRLTVV.

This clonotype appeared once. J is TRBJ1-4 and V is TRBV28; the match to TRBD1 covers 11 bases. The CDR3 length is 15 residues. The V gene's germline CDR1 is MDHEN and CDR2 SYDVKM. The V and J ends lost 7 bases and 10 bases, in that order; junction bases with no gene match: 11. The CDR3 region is CASTSGSGTGGKLFF. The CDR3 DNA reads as TGTGCCAGCACCTCTGGTTCCGGGACAGGGGGAAAACTGTTTTTT. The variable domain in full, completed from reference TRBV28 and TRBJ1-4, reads DVKVTQSSRYLVKRTGEKVFLECVQDMDHENMFWYRQDPGLGLRLIYFSYDVKMKEKGDIPEGYSVSREKKERFSLILESASTNQTSMYLCASTSGSGTGGKLFFGSGTQLSVL.

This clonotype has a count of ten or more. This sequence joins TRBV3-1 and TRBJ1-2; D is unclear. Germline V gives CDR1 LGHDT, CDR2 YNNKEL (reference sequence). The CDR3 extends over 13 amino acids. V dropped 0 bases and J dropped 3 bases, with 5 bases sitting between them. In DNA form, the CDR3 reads TGTGCCAGCAGCCAAGACAGTTACTATGGCTACACCTTC. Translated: CASSQDSYYGYTF.

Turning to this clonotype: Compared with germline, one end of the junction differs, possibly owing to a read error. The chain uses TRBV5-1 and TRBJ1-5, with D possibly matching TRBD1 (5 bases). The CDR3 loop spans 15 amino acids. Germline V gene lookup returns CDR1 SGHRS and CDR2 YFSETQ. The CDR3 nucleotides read TGCGGCAGCAGCATCGCGGGGGGGTCCGAACAGCCCCAGCATTTT. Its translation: CGSSIAGGSEQPQHF. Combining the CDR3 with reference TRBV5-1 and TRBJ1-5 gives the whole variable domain KAGVTQTPRYLIKTRGQQVTLSCSPISGHRSVSWYQQTPGQGLQFLFEYFSETQRNKGNFPGRFSGRQFSNSRSEMNVSTLELGDSALYLCGSSIAGGSEQPQHFGDGTRLSIL.